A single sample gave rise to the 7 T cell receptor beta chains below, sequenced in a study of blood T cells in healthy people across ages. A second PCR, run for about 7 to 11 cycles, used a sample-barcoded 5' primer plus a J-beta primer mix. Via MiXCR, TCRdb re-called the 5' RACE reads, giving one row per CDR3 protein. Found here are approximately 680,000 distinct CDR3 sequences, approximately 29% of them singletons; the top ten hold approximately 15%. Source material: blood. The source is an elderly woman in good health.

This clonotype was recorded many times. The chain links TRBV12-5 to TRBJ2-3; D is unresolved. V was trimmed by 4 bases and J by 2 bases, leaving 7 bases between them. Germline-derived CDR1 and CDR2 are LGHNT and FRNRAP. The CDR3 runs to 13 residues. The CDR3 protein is CASGSLFTDTQYF. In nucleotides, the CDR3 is TGTGCTAGTGGTTCCCTATTCACAGATACGCAGTATTTT.

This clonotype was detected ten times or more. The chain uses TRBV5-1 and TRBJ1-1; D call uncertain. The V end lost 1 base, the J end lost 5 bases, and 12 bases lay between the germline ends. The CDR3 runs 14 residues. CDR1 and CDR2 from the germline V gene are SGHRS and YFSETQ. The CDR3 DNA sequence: TGCGCCAGCAGCTTGATCCCCCTGGAAACTGAAGCTTTCTTT. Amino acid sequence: CASSLIPLETEAFF. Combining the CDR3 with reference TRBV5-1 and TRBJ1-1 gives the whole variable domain KAGVTQTPRYLIKTRGQQVTLSCSPISGHRSVSWYQQTPGQGLQFLFEYFSETQRNKGNFPGRFSGRQFSNSRSEMNVSTLELGDSALYLCASSLIPLETEAFFGQGTRLTVV.

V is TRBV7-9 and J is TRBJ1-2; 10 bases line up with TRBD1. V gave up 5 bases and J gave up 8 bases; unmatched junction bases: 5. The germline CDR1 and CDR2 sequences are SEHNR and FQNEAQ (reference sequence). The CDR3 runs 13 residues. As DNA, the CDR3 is TGTGCCAGCAGCCACGAGACAGGGGGCGGCTACACCTTC. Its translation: CASSHETGGGYTF.

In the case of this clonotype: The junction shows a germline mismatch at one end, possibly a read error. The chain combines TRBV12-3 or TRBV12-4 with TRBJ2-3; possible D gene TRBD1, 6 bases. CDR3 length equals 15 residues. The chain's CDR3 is CASSLGGLGADAQYF. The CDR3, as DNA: TGTGCCAGCAGTTTAGGGGGGCTGGGAGCAGATGCGCAGTATTTT.

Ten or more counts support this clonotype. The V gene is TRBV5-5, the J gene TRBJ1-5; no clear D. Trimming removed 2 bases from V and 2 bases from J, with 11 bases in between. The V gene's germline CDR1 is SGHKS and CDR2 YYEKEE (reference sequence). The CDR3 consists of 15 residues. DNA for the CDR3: TGTGCCAGCAGCTTCCGAATTGGGGGCAATCAGCCCCAGCATTTT. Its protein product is CASSFRIGGNQPQHF.

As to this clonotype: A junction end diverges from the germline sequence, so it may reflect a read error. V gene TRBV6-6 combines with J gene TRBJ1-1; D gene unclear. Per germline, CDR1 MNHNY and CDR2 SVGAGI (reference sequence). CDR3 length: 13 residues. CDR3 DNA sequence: TGTGCCTCCCACTATTCGCGGAACATTGAAGCTTTCTTT. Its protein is CASHYSRNIEAFF.

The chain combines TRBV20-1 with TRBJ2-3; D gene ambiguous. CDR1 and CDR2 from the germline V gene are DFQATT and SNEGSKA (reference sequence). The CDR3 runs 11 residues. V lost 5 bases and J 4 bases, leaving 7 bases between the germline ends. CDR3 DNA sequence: TGCAGTGCTGACCGAGCAGATACGCAGTATTTT. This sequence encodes CSADRADTQYF.